Listed below are T cell receptor beta chains from one sample, sequenced in a study of shared clonotypes between healthy human individuals. The repertoire was sequenced with immunoSEQ multiplex PCR; TCRdb's copy has only in-frame clones and lacks some. The profile shows roughly 500,000 clones, more than 75% of them singletons. Sample: PBMCs. The receptors here all came from a middle-aged woman in good health. Some clones in this sample may be carry-over from other donors' samples. Both conserved end residues are part of each CDR3. The D gene is left open where the match is weak. Clone size is given for some rows only: seen once, a few or many times, or a class if the clone is expanded.

>TRBJ2-1|NA|NA|TRBV10-3
TGTGCCATCAGTGATCCGGGGCTAGCTTCCCATGAGCAGTTCTTC
CAISDPGLASHEQFF
>TRBJ2-3|NA|NA|TRBV25-1
TGTGCCAGCAGTGAATCCGCTCAAAATACGCAGTATTTT
CASSESAQNTQYF
>TRBJ2-1|TRBD2|NA|TRBV4-3
TGCGCCAGCAGCCCCCACTGGGGGACTAGCTCCGTTGAGCAGTTCTTC
CASSPHWGTSSVEQFF
>TRBJ1-2|TRBD1|NA|TRBV4-2
TGTGCCAGCAGCCTCCAGGACAGGGCGCCCTATGGCTACACCTTC
CASSLQDRAPYGYTF
>TRBJ2-1|NA|NA|TRBV9
TGTGCCAGCAGCGTACGGAGTGGTTCGGTGTTTGACAATGAGCAGTTCTTC
CASSVRSGSVFDNEQFF
>TRBJ2-7|TRBD1|NA|TRBV15
TGTGCCACCAGTCAGGACAGGGGGCGCGAGCAGTACTTC
CATSQDRGREQYF
>TRBJ1-1|NA|NA|TRBV7-5
TGTGCCCGCCACTCGGACAGAGCTTTCTTT
CARHSDRAFF
>TRBJ2-1|TRBD1|NA|TRBV5-4
TGTGCCAGCAGCGCACATCGGGGACAGGGGGATTACAATGAGCAGTTCTTC
CASSAHRGQGDYNEQFF
>TRBJ2-7|TRBD1|NA|TRBV7-8
TGTGCCAGCAGCGGCTCGGGACAGGGGTACGAGCAGTACTTC
CASSGSGQGYEQYF
>TRBJ2-3|NA|NA|TRBV2
TGTGCCAGCAGGGCCGACAGTGGAGGGACGCAGTATTTT
CASRADSGGTQYF
>TRBJ2-3|TRBD1|NA|TRBV27
TGTGCCAGCAGTTTATTCGGGACAGACCCCACAGATACGCAGTATTTT
CASSLFGTDPTDTQYF
>TRBJ2-6|TRBD2|NA|TRBV5-4
TGTGCCAGCAGCCCGGGACTAGCGGCTGGGGCCAACGTCCTGACTTTC
CASSPGLAAGANVLTF
>TRBJ1-2|NA|NA|TRBV10-2
TGCGCCAGCAGTGACGGACGGCGATATGGCTACACCTTC
CASSDGRRYGYTF
>TRBJ1-2|TRBD1|NA|TRBV4-3
TGCGCCAGCTCATTCGACAGGGGAGCTAACTATGGCTACACCTTC
CASSFDRGANYGYTF
>TRBJ2-6|NA|NA|TRBV19
TGTGCCAGTAGTATAGGGGTCGGGATCTCTGGGGCCAACGTCCTGACTTTC
CASSIGVGISGANVLTF
>TRBJ2-3|NA|NA|TRBV27
TGTGCCAGCAGCCGAATCCTCACAGATACGCAGTATTTT
CASSRILTDTQYF
>TRBJ2-1|NA|few|TRBV30
TGTGCCTGGAACGCGGGACACTCCTACAATGAGCAGTTCTTC
CAWNAGHSYNEQFF
>TRBJ1-2|TRBD1|NA|TRBV7-6
TGTGCCAGCAGTCCTCAGCCGGACAGGCCTAATGGCTACACCTTC
CASSPQPDRPNGYTF
>TRBJ2-2|NA|NA|TRBV7-3
TGTGCCAGCAGCTTAATGGCAGGGAACACCGGGGAGCTGTTTTTT
CASSLMAGNTGELFF
>TRBJ2-3|TRBD1|NA|TRBV28
TGTGCCAGCAGTACCGGGACAGGGGACTATTGGCGAACAGATACGCAGTATTTT
CASSTGTGDYWRTDTQYF
>TRBJ2-1|TRBD1|NA|TRBV18
TGTGCCAGCTCACTCGGACAGGGAGGTTTCTATGAGCAGTTCTTC
CASSLGQGGFYEQFF
>TRBJ2-5|NA|NA|TRBV28
TGTGCCAGCAGTTTATGGGGTGCGACCCAGTACTTC
CASSLWGATQYF
>TRBJ1-2|NA|NA|TRBV5-1
TGCGCCAGCAGCTTGGAGGCCTACTATGGCTACACCTTC
CASSLEAYYGYTF
>TRBJ2-1|NA|NA|TRBV4-1
TGCGCCAGCAGCCTAAGGCAGCAGGGGTGGGCCTCCAATGAGCAGTTCTTC
CASSLRQQGWASNEQFF
>TRBJ2-2|NA|few|TRBV7-5
TGTGCCAGAAGCTTACCCGGACTAGCGAACACCGGGGAGCTGTTTTTT
CARSLPGLANTGELFF
>TRBJ2-7|NA|NA|TRBV4-3
TGCGCCAGCAGCCAAGATCTTCAGGCTAGTCCACCCTACGAGCAGTACTTC
CASSQDLQASPPYEQYF
>TRBJ2-5|NA|NA|TRBV7-2
TGTGCCAGCAGCTTCTTAGTCGAGACCCAGTACTTC
CASSFLVETQYF
>TRBJ2-1|TRBD2|NA|TRBV7-2
TGTGCCAGCAAATCCGGGACTAGCGGGAGGGCTGATGAGCAGTTCTTC
CASKSGTSGRADEQFF